This T cell receptor (beta chain) was retrieved from a study of monozygotic twins with inflammatory bowel disease. Remarks on this clonotype: Its antigen is still unknown.

This CDR3 is 12 amino acids long. The germline V gene has CDR1 MDHEN and CDR2 SYDVKM. The authors made each sample's cDNA in eight separate reactions. Added by template switching were UMIs that each held a 6-nucleotide sample barcode. TCRdb reanalyzed the 5' RACE reads and collapses them to one entry per CDR3 protein, without DNA. The sample has 150,000 to 200,000 distinct CDR3 sequences. Overall study results and limits: Compared with healthy twins, IBD patients shared fewer clonotypes with others, especially with disease activity.

The draw for each donor consisted of a single 2.5 ml blood sample. The origin of this receptor is a human donor with ulcerative colitis or Crohn's disease, or a healthy co-twin of an affected twin (not recorded which). The rearrangement joins TRBV28 to TRBJ1-4; TCRdb designates TRBD1, a call that cannot be tested without DNA. Sequencing was performed on blood. The CDR3 loop is CASRQGVEKLFF.